The 23 T cell receptor beta chains in this list originate from one sample, sequenced in a study of CDR3 diversity in severe acne. Each CDR3 protein gets one entry after TCRdb re-called the PCR reads with MiXCR. The sample shows around 100,000 distinct CDR3 sequences, roughly 51% of them seen only once. Sequenced sample: blood. The receptors originated from a male donor with acne.

This clonotype was seen at least ten times. CDR3 DNA: TGTGCCACCAGAGATCGAGGAACTGGGAACACTGAAGCTTTCTTT. As protein: CATRDRGTGNTEAFF. The chain links TRBV24-1 to TRBJ1-1; D is ambiguous. Deletions cut 7 bases from V and 1 base from J, with 15 bases between. The CDR3 runs 15 residues. Germline CDR1 and CDR2: KGHDR and SFDVKD.

This clonotype was detected once. The chain uses TRBV4-3 and TRBJ2-5, with 9 bases that match TRBD2. V lost 1 base, J lost 5 bases, and 5 bases stayed unmatched. CDR3 size: 15 residues. Germline V gene data show CDR1 as LGHNA and CDR2 as YSLEER. CDR3 loop: CASSQGTSVQETQYF. CDR3 bases: TGCGCCAGCAGCCAAGGGACTAGCGTCCAGGAGACCCAGTACTTC.

The chain uses TRBV4-1 and TRBJ1-1; possibly TRBD1 for D (5 bases). This CDR3 contains 13 residues. Trimming shortened V by 3 bases and J by 2 bases, and 7 bases separated the two germline ends. Germline V gene sequence: CDR1 MGHRA, CDR2 YSYEKL. CDR3 residues: CASSHRENTEAFF. DNA for the CDR3: TGCGCCAGCAGCCACAGGGAAAACACTGAAGCTTTCTTT.

This clonotype came up many times. The chain carries TRBV10-2 and TRBJ1-4; perhaps TRBD1 as D (5 bases). The CDR3 totals 13 residues. Germline V gives CDR1 WSHSY, CDR2 SAAADI. With 6 bases removed from V and 0 bases from J, the gap between germline ends came to 5 bases. The CDR3 DNA is TGCGCCAGCAGGGACACAACTAATGAAAAACTGTTTTTT. It codes for CASRDTTNEKLFF.

The rearrangement joins TRBV6-1 to TRBJ1-5; 9 bases are shared with TRBD1. CDR3 size: 14 residues. Germline V gene data show CDR1 as MNHNS and CDR2 as SASEGT. Unmatched junction bases numbered 6, after V lost 6 bases and J lost 6 bases. DNA of the CDR3: TGTGCCAGCAGAAGAACAGGGGGCATTCAGCCCCAGCATTTT. Protein product: CASRRTGGIQPQHF.

The rearrangement uses TRBV2 and TRBJ1-2; a possible D gene is TRBD1 (6 bases). This CDR3 contains 13 residues. With 4 bases removed from V and 4 bases from J, the gap between germline ends came to 10 bases. The germline gives CDR1 SNHLY, CDR2 FYNNEI. DNA of the CDR3: TGTGCCAGCAGTGGGGGACACCTCTATGGCTACACCTTC. Protein sequence: CASSGGHLYGYTF.

The table lists this clonotype with many counts. The gene calls are TRBV19 and TRBJ2-7; the D gene could be TRBD1 or TRBD2 (5 bases each). V lost 4 bases and J lost 5, with 18 bases in between. This CDR3 contains 15 residues. The V gene's germline CDR1 is LNHDA and CDR2 SQIVND (reference sequence). CDR3 coding DNA: TGTGCCAGTAGTACCGGGCGTTGGGGGTACCACGAGCAGTACTTC. It specifies CASSTGRWGYHEQYF.

The rearrangement uses TRBV9 and TRBJ1-1; D is possibly TRBD1 (5 bases). This CDR3 has 13 amino acids. Trimming removed 5 bases at V and 4 bases at J, with 12 bases between. Per germline, CDR1 SGDLS and CDR2 YYNGEE. The chain's CDR3 is CASREGKGTEAFF. The CDR3 DNA reads as TGTGCCAGCAGGGAGGGGAAGGGCACTGAAGCTTTCTTT.

The rearrangement joins TRBV7-3 to TRBJ2-3, with TRBD1 matching over 11 bases. The CDR3 contains 20 residues. Germline lookup yields CDR1 SGHTA and CDR2 FQGTGA. The ends lost 1 base at V and 3 bases at J; junction bases unmatched: 15. Here the CDR3 reads CASSLIAGLRDRGLTDTQYF. In DNA form, the CDR3 reads TGTGCCAGCAGCTTAATAGCCGGACTCCGGGACAGGGGGTTAACAGATACGCAGTATTTT.

Concerning this clonotype itself: A much larger clone lies one base from this, so it may be a read error. The chain links TRBV5-1 to TRBJ2-7; D might be TRBD2 (5 bases). CDR3 length: 15 residues. Germline V gene data show CDR1 as SGHRS and CDR2 as YFSETQ. The V and J ends lost 0 bases and 4 bases respectively, with 14 bases between them. CDR3 loop: CASSLDGKQRYEQYF. The CDR3 DNA is TGCGCCAGCAGCTTGGACGGGAAACAGAGGTACGAGCAGTACTTC.

This clonotype was detected many times. The rearrangement uses TRBV10-3 and TRBJ2-2, with 8 positions matching TRBD1. This CDR3 has 14 residues. The germline gives CDR1 ENHRY, CDR2 SYGVKD. V lost 10 bases, J lost 0 bases, and 4 bases stayed unmatched. The CDR3 region is CATRTGTNTGELFF. The CDR3 DNA is TGTGCCACCCGGACAGGGACGAACACCGGGGAGCTGTTTTTT.

This clonotype was counted only a few times. The chain has TRBV19 and TRBJ2-5; D remains ambiguous. V shed 1 base and J shed 9 bases, with 15 bases lying between them. The CDR3 sequence is 14 residues long. CDR1 is LNHDA, CDR2 SQIVND, per germline (reference sequence). The chain's CDR3 is CASSIGQNDQPQYF. The CDR3 DNA is TGTGCCAGTAGTATAGGGCAGAATGATCAGCCCCAGTACTTC. Complete variable domain (other parts from reference TRBV19 and TRBJ2-5): DGGITQSPKYLFRKEGQNVTLSCEQNLNHDAMYWYRQDPGQGLRLIYYSQIVNDFQKGDIAEGYSVSREKKESFPLTVTSAQKNPTAFYLCASSIGQNDQPQYFGPGTRLLVL.

Comment on this clonotype: This CDR3 fails to terminate in the conserved phenylalanine or tryptophan, so it likely reflects a read error. Because the CDR3's place on the DNA is in doubt, the DNA is left out and the CDR3 is given as listed by TCRdb. The chain joins TRBV12-3 or TRBV12-4 to TRBJ2-5. The CDR3 spans 10 amino acids, including both terminal residues. Here the CDR3 reads CASSPNPGYL.

The chain is built from TRBV2 and TRBJ1-1; possible D gene TRBD1, 5 bases. Trimming pared 8 bases from V and 4 bases from J, leaving 8 bases between. CDR1 is SNHLY and CDR2 is FYNNEI in the germline V gene. The CDR3 is made up of 11 amino acids. CDR3 bases: TGTGCCAGCGGGGCGAGCACTGAAGCTTTCTTT. Its protein is CASGASTEAFF.

CDR3 loop: CASSWGGSPQETQYF. CDR3 in DNA: TGTGCCAGCAGCTGGGGCGGGTCTCCGCAAGAGACCCAGTACTTC. The gene calls are TRBV6-6 and TRBJ2-5; D possibly uses TRBD1 or TRBD2 (5 bases each). The V end lost 6 bases, the J end lost 2 bases, and 16 bases lay between the germline ends. The CDR3 sequence is 15 residues long. Germline CDR1 is MNHNY and CDR2 is SVGAGI (reference sequence).

The chain employs TRBV2 and TRBJ1-4; D perhaps matches TRBD1 (6 bases). There are 14 residues in the CDR3. V lost 5 bases and J 8 bases, leaving 15 bases between the germline ends. Germline V CDR1 and CDR2: SNHLY, FYNNEI. The CDR3 here is CASSRTPRGEKLFF. CDR3 bases: TGTGCCAGCAGTCGAACCCCCAGGGGCGAAAAACTGTTTTTT.

This clonotype has a single count. This chain connects TRBV20-1 to TRBJ2-7, with TRBD2 identical over 11 bases. CDR3 size: 13 residues. The trim removed 1 base at V and 5 bases at J, leaving 1 base unmatched. The germline V gene has CDR1 DFQATT and CDR2 SNEGSKA (reference sequence). CDR3 loop: CSARGLAGNEQYF. The CDR3, as DNA: TGCAGTGCTAGAGGACTAGCGGGGAACGAGCAGTACTTC.

Many counts were recorded for this clonotype. V gene TRBV6-2 or TRBV6-3 combines with J gene TRBJ1-6; D gene unclear. The CDR3 is 16 residues long. V lost 5 bases and J 0 bases, leaving 11 bases between the germline ends. From germline, CDR1 is MNHEY and CDR2 SVGEGT. CDR3 loop: CASSRHTSSYNSPLHF. The CDR3 nucleotides read TGTGCCAGCAGTCGGCACACTAGCTCCTATAATTCACCCCTCCACTTT.

About this clonotype: This sequence may be a read error, since a much larger clone differs from it by one base. The rearrangement joins TRBV13 to TRBJ2-7; 8 bases map to TRBD1. With V trimmed by 3 bases and J by 2 bases, 3 bases remained unmatched. The CDR3 consists of 14 residues. In germline, CDR1 is PRHDT, CDR2 FYEKMQ (reference sequence). CDR3 DNA: TGTGCCAGCAGCTTTCAGGGGGCTCCCTACGAGCAGTACTTC. Translated, it gives CASSFQGAPYEQYF.

Turning to this clonotype: This clone may be a read error of a much larger clone one base away. V gene TRBV5-1 combines with J gene TRBJ1-1; D not resolved. Germline-derived CDR1 and CDR2 are SGHRS and YFSETQ. CDR3 length equals 13 residues. The CDR3 nucleotides are TGCACCAGCAGCTTGAACCAGAACACTGAAGCTTTCTTT. The encoded protein is CTSSLNQNTEAFF.

The genes are TRBV6-1 and TRBJ2-1; D is undetermined. Germline V gives CDR1 MNHNS, CDR2 SASEGT. CDR3 size: 15 residues. Trimming pared 1 base from V and 2 bases from J, leaving 9 bases between. CDR3 coding DNA: TGTGCCAGCAGTGAAGACCCAAGCCCCTACAATGAGCAGTTCTTC. As protein: CASSEDPSPYNEQFF.

The V and J genes are TRBV6-5 and TRBJ2-7, with 8 positions matching TRBD1. Germline CDR1 is MNHEY and CDR2 is SVGAGI. V lost 6 bases, J lost 3 bases, and 7 bases stayed unmatched. This CDR3 has 14 amino acids. As DNA, the CDR3 is TGTGCCAGCAGCCCCACAGGGGGAGGCTACGAGCAGTACTTC. This gives the protein CASSPTGGGYEQYF.

This clonotype was detected many times. This chain links TRBV7-8 with TRBJ2-7; D gene unclear. Germline lookup yields CDR1 SGHVS and CDR2 FQNEAQ. The CDR3 is 15 residues long. Trimming cost V 1 base and J 2 bases, with 12 bases left between them. The CDR3 here is CASSLVMWEPYEQYF. The CDR3 DNA follows: TGTGCCAGCAGCTTAGTTATGTGGGAACCCTACGAGCAGTACTTC.